This TCR beta chain was profiled in a study of blood T cell repertoires in COVID-19 (dated by TCRdb to between 2020 and 2021). Describing the broader study: Samples from collaborators originated in the United States, Italy and Spain and spanned both the acute and convalescent phases of COVID-19. The dataset comprised deeply sampled blood TCRbeta repertoires from subjects exposed to, actively infected with, or recovered from COVID-19. A de-identified subject ID, COVID-19 status, age in years and sex were almost always included in the sample metadata. Samples came from the ongoing ImmuneRACE study (first 160 participants) plus 1,254 subjects from 6 global collaborators. The prospective study material was composed of cDNA or gDNA derived from T cells, B-cell-depleted T cells, or PBMCs. The repertoires were released in a freely available public database meant as a resource for research on the immune response to SARS-CoV-2. HLA class I and class II types, where available, came from metadata supplied by the sample provider rather than from assay-based typing.

Counted from cysteine to phenylalanine, this CDR3 has 20 amino acids. The only DNA kept is the CDR3, 60 bases in frame from the first base. Clipping removes 1 base from V and 3 bases from J, with 14 as the unmatched junction base count. CDR1 SGHRS and CDR2 YFSETQ were looked up in the germline V gene. TCRbeta CDR3 regions were amplified from genomic DNA using the immunoSEQ Assay, a bias-controlled multiplex PCR. Per the authors' processing: The number of nucleated cells in each sample was estimated by amplification of reference gene primers within the assay. To quantify the absolute abundance of each unique TCRbeta CDR3 rearrangement, sequence reads were collapsed and filtered. For each sample, productive Simpson clonality was calculated as the square root of Simpson's diversity index across productive rearrangements. TCRdb obtained this table from immuneACCESS and retained in-frame rearrangements with V and J assigned. These tables miss some clones; where compared with another copy, unresolved V genes account for less than half of the shortfall, and the remainder is unexplained. Clone size and V and J calls were adopted from that table, with D and trimming inferred from the DNA. The sample table lists fewer than 200,000 clones, roughly 80% of them with a count of one. The ten most abundant clones make up about 5.8% of the sample.

Participants in the prospective study were aged about 18 to 100 years, lived in under 30 United States geographic areas, and enrolled through a virtual design. Cohort assignment in the prospective study relied on participant-reported clinical history from a screening survey and a study questionnaire. In the prospective study, whole blood, serum and a nasopharyngeal or oropharyngeal swab were collected from each participant by mobile phlebotomists. Participants in the prospective study had the option to provide additional blood draws and questionnaires over a roughly 2-month period. Before DNA extraction, prospective study blood samples were shipped either frozen or at room temperature. Findings and caveats that apply to the study as a whole: The quantity of clinical and demographic metadata differed by source and by participant and was supplied without curation.

Note on this clone: The antigen this receptor binds is unknown. Base qualities are not provided; no much larger clone lies one nucleotide away.

The sequencing input was PBMCs or T cells enriched from blood (not recorded which). The sequence derives from a middle-aged woman with acute COVID-19. The rearrangement joined TRBV5-1 to TRBJ2-1, with 12 bases in between that match TRBD2. The CDR3 region has the sequence CASSLSLAGGPPSDYNEQFF. At the DNA level, the sequence is TGCGCCAGCAGCTTGTCACTAGCGGGAGGTCCCCCTTCAGACTACAATGAGCAGTTCTTC.